This T cell receptor (beta chain) was identified in a study of T cell responses to AZD1222 COVID-19 vaccine. Study-wide findings and caveats: Clonal diversity was possibly underestimated, and the donors were mostly white British, with more females. The study identified only 6 or 7 AZD1222 recipients as seropositive at baseline.

Some clones are missing from TCRdb's copy, which holds only in-frame ones; the method was immunoSEQ multiplex PCR. This table has 90,000 to 120,000 clones, roughly 90% appearing once. The V gene's germline CDR1 is SGHTA and CDR2 FQGNSA. Trimming took off 1 base at V and 4 bases at J, with 14 bases between the two ends. The CDR3 runs to 17 residues. For this clone: Antigen unknown.

The rearrangement joins TRBV7-2 to TRBJ2-6; D not resolved. The sample consisted of peripheral blood, taken on day 0 of AZD1222 vaccination. This TCR derives from an adult in good health. The CDR3 spells CASSLVSKSLGANVLTF. The CDR3 DNA follows: TGTGCCAGCAGCTTAGTTAGCAAATCTCTGGGGGCCAACGTCCTGACTTTC.